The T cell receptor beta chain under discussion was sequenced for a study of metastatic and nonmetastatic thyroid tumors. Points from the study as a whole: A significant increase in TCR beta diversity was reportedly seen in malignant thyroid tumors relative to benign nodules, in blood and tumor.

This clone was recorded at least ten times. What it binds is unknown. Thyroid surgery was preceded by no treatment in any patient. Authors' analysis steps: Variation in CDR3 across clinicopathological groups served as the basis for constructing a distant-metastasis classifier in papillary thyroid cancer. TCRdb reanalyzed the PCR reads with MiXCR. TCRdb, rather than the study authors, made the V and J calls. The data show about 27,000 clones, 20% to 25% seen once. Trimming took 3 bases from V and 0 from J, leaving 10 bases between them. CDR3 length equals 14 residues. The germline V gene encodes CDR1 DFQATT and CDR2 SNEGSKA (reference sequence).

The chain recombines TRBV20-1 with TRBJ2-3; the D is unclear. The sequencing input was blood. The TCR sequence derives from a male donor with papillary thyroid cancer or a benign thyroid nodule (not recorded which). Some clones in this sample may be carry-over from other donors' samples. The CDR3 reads CSASKIASTDTQYF. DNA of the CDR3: TGCAGTGCTAGTAAGATTGCTAGCACAGATACGCAGTATTTT.